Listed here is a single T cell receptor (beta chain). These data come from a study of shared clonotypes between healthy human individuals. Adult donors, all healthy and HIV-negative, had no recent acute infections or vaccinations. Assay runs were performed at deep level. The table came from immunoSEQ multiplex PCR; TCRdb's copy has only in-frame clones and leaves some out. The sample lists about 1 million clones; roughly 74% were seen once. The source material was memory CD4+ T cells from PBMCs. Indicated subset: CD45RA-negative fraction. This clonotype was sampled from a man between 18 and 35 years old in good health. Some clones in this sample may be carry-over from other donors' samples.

The CDR3 DNA reads as TGTGCCTGGAGGGTTTCGACTCTAGCGGACCCCGATCTAGGTTACGAGCAGTACTTC. This codes for CAWRVSTLADPDLGYEQYF. V is TRBV30 and J is TRBJ2-7; TRBD2 matches 7 bases. From germline, CDR1 is GTSNPN and CDR2 SVGIG (reference sequence). This CDR3 has 19 residues. After removal of 3 bases from V and 4 bases from J, the junction contained 24 bases not matched to a gene.